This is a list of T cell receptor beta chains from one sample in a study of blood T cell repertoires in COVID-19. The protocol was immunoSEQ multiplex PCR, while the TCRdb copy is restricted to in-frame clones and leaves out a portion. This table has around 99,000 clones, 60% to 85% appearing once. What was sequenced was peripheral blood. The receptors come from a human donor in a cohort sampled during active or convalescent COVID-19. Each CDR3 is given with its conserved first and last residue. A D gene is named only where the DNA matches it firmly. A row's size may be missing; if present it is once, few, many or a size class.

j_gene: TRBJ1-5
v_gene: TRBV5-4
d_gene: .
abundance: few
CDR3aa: CASSLWLSNQPQHF
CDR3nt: TGTGCCAGCAGCTTGTGGCTGAGCAATCAGCCCCAGCATTTT

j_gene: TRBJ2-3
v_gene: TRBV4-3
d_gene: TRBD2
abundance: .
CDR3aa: CASSQDPTGPAGMDTQYF
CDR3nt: TGCGCCAGCAGCCAAGACCCGACGGGGCCAGCGGGGATGGATACGCAGTATTTT

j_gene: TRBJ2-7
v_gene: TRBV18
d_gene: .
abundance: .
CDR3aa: CASSPGDSPYEQYF
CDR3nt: TGTGCCAGCTCACCCGGTGACAGCCCCTACGAGCAGTACTTC

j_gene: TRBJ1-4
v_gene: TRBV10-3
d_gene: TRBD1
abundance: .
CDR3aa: CAIRGTVNEKLFF
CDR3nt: TGTGCCATCAGAGGGACAGTTAATGAAAAACTGTTTTTT

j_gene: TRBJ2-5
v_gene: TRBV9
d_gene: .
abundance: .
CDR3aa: CASGQWDIQETQYF
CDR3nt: TGTGCCAGCGGTCAATGGGACATACAAGAGACCCAGTACTTC

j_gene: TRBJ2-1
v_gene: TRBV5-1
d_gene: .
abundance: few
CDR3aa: CASSLAVRTSYNEQFF
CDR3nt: TGCGCCAGCAGCTTGGCAGTTCGCACCTCCTACAATGAGCAGTTCTTC

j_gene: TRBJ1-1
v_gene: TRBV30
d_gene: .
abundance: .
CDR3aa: CAWSPGGMNTEAFF
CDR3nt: TGTGCCTGGAGTCCTGGGGGCATGAACACTGAAGCTTTCTTT

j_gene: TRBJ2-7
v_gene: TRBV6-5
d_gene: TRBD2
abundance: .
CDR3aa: CASSYPGLAGDYEQYF
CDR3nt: TGTGCCAGCAGTTACCCGGGACTAGCGGGAGACTACGAGCAGTACTTC

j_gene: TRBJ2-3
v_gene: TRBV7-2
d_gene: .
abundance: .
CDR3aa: CASSLGLARAYTDTQYF
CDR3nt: TGTGCCAGCAGCTTAGGGCTTGCCAGGGCCTACACAGATACGCAGTATTTT

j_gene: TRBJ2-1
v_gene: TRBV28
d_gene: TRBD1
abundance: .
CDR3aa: CASSVPGQGRNEQFF
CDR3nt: TGTGCCAGCAGTGTGCCGGGACAGGGCCGCAATGAGCAGTTCTTC

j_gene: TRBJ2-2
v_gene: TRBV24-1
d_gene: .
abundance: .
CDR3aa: CATSDLSRGVTGELFF
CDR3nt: TGTGCCACCAGTGATTTGAGCAGGGGGGTCACCGGGGAGCTGTTTTTT

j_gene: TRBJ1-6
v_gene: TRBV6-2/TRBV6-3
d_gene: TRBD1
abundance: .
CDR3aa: CASSRGTAALHF
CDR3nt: TGTGCCAGCAGTAGGGGGACAGCGGCACTCCACTTT

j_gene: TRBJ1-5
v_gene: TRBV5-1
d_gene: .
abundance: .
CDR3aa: CASRQTDNQPQHF
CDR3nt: TGCGCCAGCAGACAAACAGACAATCAGCCCCAGCATTTT

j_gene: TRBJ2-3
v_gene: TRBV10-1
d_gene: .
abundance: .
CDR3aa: CASSESIGAPDTQYF
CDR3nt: TGCGCCAGCAGTGAGTCTATAGGGGCTCCGGATACGCAGTATTTT

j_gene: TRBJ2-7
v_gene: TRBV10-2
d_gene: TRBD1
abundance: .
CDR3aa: CASRYRGQTYEQYF
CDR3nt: TGCGCCAGCAGGTACAGGGGGCAGACCTACGAGCAGTACTTC

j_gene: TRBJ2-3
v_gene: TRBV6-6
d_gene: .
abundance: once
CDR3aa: CASRQGSTDTQYF
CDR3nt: TGTGCCAGCAGACAGGGTAGCACAGATACGCAGTATTTT

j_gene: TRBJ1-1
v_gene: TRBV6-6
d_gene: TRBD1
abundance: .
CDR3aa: CASSYGQGQNTEAFF
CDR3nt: TGTGCCAGCAGTTATGGACAGGGTCAGAACACTGAAGCTTTCTTT

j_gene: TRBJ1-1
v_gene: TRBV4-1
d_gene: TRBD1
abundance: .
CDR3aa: CASSLLPGQWNTEAFF
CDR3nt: TGCGCCAGCAGCCTCCTCCCGGGACAGTGGAACACTGAAGCTTTCTTT

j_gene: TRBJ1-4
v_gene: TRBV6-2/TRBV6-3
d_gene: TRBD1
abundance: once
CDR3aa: CASSYEAGTGEEKLFF
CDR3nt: TGTGCCAGCAGTTACGAGGCCGGGACAGGGGAAGAAAAACTGTTTTTT

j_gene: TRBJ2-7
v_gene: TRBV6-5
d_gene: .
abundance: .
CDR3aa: CASSYSSDASYEQYF
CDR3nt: TGTGCCAGCAGTTACTCGAGCGATGCGTCCTACGAGCAGTACTTC

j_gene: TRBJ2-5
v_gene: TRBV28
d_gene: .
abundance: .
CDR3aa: CASSLRGGLLETQYF
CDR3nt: TGTGCCAGCAGTTTACGCGGCGGACTGCTAGAGACCCAGTACTTC

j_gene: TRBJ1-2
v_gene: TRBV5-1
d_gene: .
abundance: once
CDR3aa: CASSLTGQIFYGYTF
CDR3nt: TGCGCCAGCAGCTTGACAGGTCAGATATTCTATGGCTACACCTTC

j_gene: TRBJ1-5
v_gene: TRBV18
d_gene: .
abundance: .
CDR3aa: CASSQGREGQPQHF
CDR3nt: TGTGCCAGCTCACAAGGCAGGGAGGGTCAGCCCCAGCATTTT

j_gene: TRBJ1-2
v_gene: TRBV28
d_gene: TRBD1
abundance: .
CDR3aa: CASSTGTANYGYTF
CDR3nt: TGTGCCAGCAGTACCGGGACAGCTAACTATGGCTACACCTTC

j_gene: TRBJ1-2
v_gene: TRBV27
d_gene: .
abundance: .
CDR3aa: CASSTYGGSGYTF
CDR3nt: TGTGCCAGCAGCACGTACGGGGGTTCCGGCTACACCTTC

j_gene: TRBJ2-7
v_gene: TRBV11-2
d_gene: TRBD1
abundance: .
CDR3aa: CASSYTRTGTYEQYF
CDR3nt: TGTGCCAGCAGTTATACCCGGACAGGGACTTACGAGCAGTACTTC

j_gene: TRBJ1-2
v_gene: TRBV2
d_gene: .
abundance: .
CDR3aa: CASSPLPGPYGYTF
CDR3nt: TGTGCCAGCAGCCCTCTGCCAGGCCCCTATGGCTACACCTTC

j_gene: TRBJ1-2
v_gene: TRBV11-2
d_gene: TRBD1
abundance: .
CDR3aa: CASSLDRGYGYTF
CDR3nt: TGTGCCAGCAGCTTGGACAGGGGGTATGGCTACACCTTC

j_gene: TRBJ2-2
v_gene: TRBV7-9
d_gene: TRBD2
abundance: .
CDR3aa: CASSLATLLAGGELFF
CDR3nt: TGTGCCAGCAGCTTAGCAACCTTACTAGCGGGCGGGGAGCTGTTTTTT

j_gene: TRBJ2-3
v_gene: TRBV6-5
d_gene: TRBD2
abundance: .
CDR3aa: CASSLAGGTDTQYF
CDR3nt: TGTGCCAGCAGTCTGGCGGGGGGGACAGATACGCAGTATTTT

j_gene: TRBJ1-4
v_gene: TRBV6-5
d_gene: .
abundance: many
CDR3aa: CASSYQRFRTNEKLFF
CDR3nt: TGTGCCAGCAGTTACCAGAGGTTTCGGACTAATGAAAAACTGTTTTTT

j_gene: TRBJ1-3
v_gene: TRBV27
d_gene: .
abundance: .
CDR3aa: CASSLTGVSSGNTIYF
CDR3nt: TGTGCCAGCAGTTTAACGGGGGTCTCCTCTGGAAACACCATATATTTT

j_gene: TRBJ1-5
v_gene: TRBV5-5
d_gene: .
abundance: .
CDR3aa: CASSLVRQRAQPQHF
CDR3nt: TGTGCCAGCAGCTTGGTAAGGCAGCGCGCTCAGCCCCAGCATTTT

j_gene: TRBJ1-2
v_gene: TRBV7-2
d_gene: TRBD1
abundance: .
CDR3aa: CASSPRTGNNYGYTF
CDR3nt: TGTGCCAGCAGCCCTCGGACAGGAAATAACTATGGCTACACCTTC

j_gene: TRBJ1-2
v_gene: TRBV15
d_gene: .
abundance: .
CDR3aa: CATSRGAGPFRYGYTF
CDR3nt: TGTGCCACCAGCAGAGGGGCAGGGCCCTTTCGTTATGGCTACACCTTC

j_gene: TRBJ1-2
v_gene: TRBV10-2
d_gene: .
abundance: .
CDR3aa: CASSPQGRVPSDYGYTF
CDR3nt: TGCGCCAGCAGTCCTCAGGGTCGCGTCCCAAGTGACTATGGCTACACCTTC

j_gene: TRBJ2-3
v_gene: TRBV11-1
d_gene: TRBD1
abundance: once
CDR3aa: CASSMDRGPTDTQYF
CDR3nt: TGTGCCAGCAGCATGGACAGGGGGCCCACAGATACGCAGTATTTT

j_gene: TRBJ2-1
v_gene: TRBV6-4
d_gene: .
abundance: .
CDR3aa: CASSLQGSSYNEQFF
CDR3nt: TGTGCCAGCTCGTTACAGGGTAGCTCCTACAATGAGCAGTTCTTC

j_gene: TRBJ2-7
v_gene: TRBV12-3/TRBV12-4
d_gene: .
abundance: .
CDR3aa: CASSRLSYEQYF
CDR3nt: TGTGCCAGCAGTCGACTCTCCTACGAGCAGTACTTC

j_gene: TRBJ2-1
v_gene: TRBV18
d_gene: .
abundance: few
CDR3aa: CASSYYITSYNEQFF
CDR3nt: TGTGCCAGCTCATATTACATAACCTCCTACAATGAGCAGTTCTTC